The following is a T cell receptor beta chain sequence with its context. Its antigen remains unidentified. No base-level quality is on record; no much larger clone is a single base apart. The sample carries other DNA sequences with the same CDR3. The immunoSEQ Assay, a bias-controlled multiplex PCR, was used to amplify TCRbeta CDR3 regions from genomic DNA. The study's processing was this. The number of nucleated cells in each sample was estimated from the amplification of reference gene primers within the assay. To quantify the absolute abundance of each unique TCRbeta CDR3 rearrangement, sequence reads were collapsed and filtered. For each sample, productive Simpson clonality was calculated as the square root of Simpson's diversity index over productive rearrangements. Drawn from immuneACCESS, this table holds only the in-frame rearrangements with V and J called that TCRdb kept. Clones are partly lost; checked studies trace under half to an unresolved V gene and leave the rest unexplained. V, J and clone size are taken as reported in that table, and D and trimming were inferred from the DNA itself. This sample lists hundreds of thousands of clones; roughly 85% were detected once. The ten largest clones capture around 1.4% of the sample.

Each collaborating institution followed its own protocols to collect whole blood in K2EDTA tubes. For TCRbeta analysis, collaborators shipped samples in one of three forms: frozen whole blood, isolated PBMCs, or DNA extracted from either of those sample types. This entry belongs to a study of blood T cell repertoires in COVID-19 (dated by TCRdb to the early 2020s). General notes on the study: Collaborator samples came from the United States, Italy and Spain and covered acute and convalescent phases of COVID-19. The prospective study material was composed of cDNA or gDNA derived from T cells, B-cell-depleted T cells, or PBMCs. Subjects who had been exposed to COVID-19, were actively infected with it, or had recovered from it provided the deeply sampled blood TCRbeta repertoires that made up the dataset. The repertoires were made available in a free public database intended to serve as a resource for research on the immune response to SARS-CoV-2. Samples were obtained from the ongoing ImmuneRACE study (first 160 participants) and from 1,000 to 1,500 subjects provided by 6 global collaborators. A de-identified subject ID, COVID-19 status, age in years and sex were almost always included in the sample metadata. Where available, HLA class I and class II types were taken from metadata supplied by the sample provider and were not determined by assay-based typing. Overall study outcomes, separate from this receptor: Clinical and demographic metadata were provided uncurated, with the amount varying by source and participant.

Sequencing used peripheral blood. The source of this sequence is a woman aged 25 to 39 with active or convalescent COVID-19.

The DNA is as follows: TGCGCCAGCAGCGCCTCAGGGACAGCTGGCTACACCTTC. It specifies CASSASGTAGYTF. This chain joins TRBV5-1 to TRBJ1-2, with 7 bases aligning to TRBD1. The CDR3 covers 13 residues, taking in both the cysteine and the phenylalanine. Of all the DNA, just the CDR3 is kept, 39 bases in frame from base 1. Relative to germline, V is missing 4 bases and J is missing 7 bases, with 7 bases of the junction outside any gene match. CDR1 and CDR2, per the germline V gene, are SGHRS and YFSETQ.